A selection of T cell receptor beta chains follows, all from one sample in a study of identical twins. TCRdb re-analysed the 5' RACE reads in MiXCR, keeping a single row per CDR3 protein. In the table there are around 530,000 distinct CDR3 sequences, 12% to 15% of which are singletons. These data were also filed under a second study, of yellow fever vaccine responses in identical twins.

Source material: CD4+ T cells sorted from blood. Every receptor here comes from a woman aged 18-29 years in good health. Each CDR3 is given with its conserved first and last residue. A D gene is named only where the DNA matches it firmly. Not all rows give a size; the values are once, few, many and, for expanded clones, a class.

CDR3aa	CDR3nt	d_gene	len	v_gene	j_gene	abundance
CSARSLGGRGYNEQFF	TGCAGTGCTAGATCCTTGGGGGGCAGAGGCTACAATGAGCAGTTCTTC	.	16	TRBV20-1	TRBJ2-1	once
CASSFWTEQFF	TGTGCCAGCAGTTTCTGGACAGAGCAGTTCTTC	.	11	TRBV28	TRBJ2-1	few
CSIRQGADTEAFF	TGCAGCATACGACAGGGGGCAGACACTGAAGCTTTCTTT	TRBD1	13	TRBV29-1	TRBJ1-1	few
CASSSVPTASTEAFF	TGTGCCAGCAGCTCCGTGCCTACGGCGTCCACTGAAGCTTTCTTT	.	15	TRBV5-5	TRBJ1-1	.
CASSLGLAGVRSYNEQFF	TGCGCCAGCAGCTTGGGACTAGCGGGAGTGAGGTCCTACAATGAGCAGTTCTTC	TRBD2	18	TRBV5-1	TRBJ2-1	.
CSARVPQAQETQYF	TGCAGTGCTAGAGTCCCACAGGCACAAGAGACCCAGTACTTC	.	14	TRBV20-1	TRBJ2-5	few
CASRGTGGVSGELFF	TGTGCCAGCAGGGGGACCGGGGGGGTTTCCGGGGAGCTGTTTTTT	TRBD2	15	TRBV27	TRBJ2-2	few
CASSLVRGEGQFF	TGTGCCAGCAGCTTAGTACGGGGGGAGGGGCAGTTCTTC	TRBD2	13	TRBV7-9	TRBJ2-1	.
CASSQEGLADYEQYF	TGTGCCAGCAGCCAAGAGGGACTAGCGGACTACGAGCAGTACTTC	TRBD2	15	TRBV4-2	TRBJ2-7	.
CASSYTRQGNSPLHF	TGTGCCAGCAGTTACACCCGACAGGGTAATTCACCCCTCCACTTT	TRBD1	15	TRBV6-5	TRBJ1-6	.
CASSLAGGPNTDTQYF	TGTGCCAGCAGCCTCGCGGGAGGGCCCAACACAGATACGCAGTATTTT	TRBD2	16	TRBV3-1	TRBJ2-3	few
CASSFGGVANTEAFF	TGTGCCAGCAGTTTCGGCGGCGTGGCGAACACTGAAGCTTTCTTT	.	15	TRBV27	TRBJ1-1	.
CASSQDLGTSGNVEQYF	TGTGCCAGCAGCCAAGACCTAGGGACTAGCGGGAATGTCGAGCAGTACTTC	TRBD2	17	TRBV3-1	TRBJ2-7	.
CSPHYMDNRGRNYGYTF	TGCAGCCCTCACTACATGGATAATCGGGGTAGGAACTATGGCTACACCTTC	.	17	TRBV29-1	TRBJ1-2	.
CASSLRGPIPSETQYF	TGTGCCAGCAGCTTGAGGGGGCCCATCCCATCGGAGACCCAGTACTTC	TRBD1	16	TRBV7-2	TRBJ2-5	.
CASSSRLAPDTQYF	TGTGCCAGCAGTTCAAGACTAGCGCCAGATACGCAGTATTTT	TRBD2	14	TRBV28	TRBJ2-3	.
CASSLGGDSYEQYF	TGCGCCAGCAGCTTGGGAGGGGACAGCTACGAGCAGTACTTC	TRBD1	14	TRBV5-1	TRBJ2-7	.
CASSSLADYNEQFF	TGTGCCAGCAGCTCACTAGCGGACTACAATGAGCAGTTCTTC	TRBD2	14	TRBV11-2	TRBJ2-1	few
CATSVAPGTGTDTQYF	TGTGCCACCAGTGTCGCTCCCGGGACCGGCACAGATACGCAGTATTTT	.	16	TRBV24-1	TRBJ2-3	.
CASSLLRLAGNYNEQFF	TGTGCCAGCAGCTTGTTGAGACTAGCGGGGAACTACAATGAGCAGTTCTTC	TRBD2	17	TRBV5-6	TRBJ2-1	few
CASSPGLAGDLHNEQFF	TGTGCCAGCTCACCGGGACTAGCGGGAGATCTCCACAATGAGCAGTTCTTC	TRBD2	17	TRBV18	TRBJ2-1	few
CASGKQVGELFF	TGTGCCAGCGGGAAACAGGTCGGGGAGCTGTTTTTT	.	12	TRBV12-3/TRBV12-4	TRBJ2-2	few
CASSVGHSGNTIYF	TGTGCCAGCAGTGTCGGCCACTCTGGAAACACCATATATTTT	.	14	TRBV12-3/TRBV12-4	TRBJ1-3	many
CASSLRGGSLNEQFF	TGTGCCAGCAGCTTAAGGGGGGGCAGCCTCAATGAGCAGTTCTTC	.	15	TRBV13	TRBJ2-1	.
CASSIKTEYSSQPQHF	TGTGCCAGTAGCATTAAGACAGAATATAGCAGTCAGCCCCAGCATTTT	.	16	TRBV19	TRBJ1-5	few
CSARDRQRTDTQYF	TGCAGTGCTAGAGATCGTCAACGGACAGATACGCAGTATTTT	.	14	TRBV20-1	TRBJ2-3	.